This is a list of T cell receptor beta chains from one sample in a study of OX40 agonist ivuxolimab in advanced cancers. Clones were sequenced by immunoSEQ multiplex PCR, and TCRdb holds only the in-frame ones, with some missing. Of roughly 46,000 clones in the sample, approximately 90% are singletons; the top ten hold more than 13%. Sequences were derived from CD4+ or CD8+ T cells sorted from blood, sampled in a trial of the OX40 agonist ivuxolimab. Source of these receptors: an adult with an advanced solid tumor such as melanoma, head and neck, liver or kidney cancer. The CDR3 runs from the conserved cysteine through the conserved F or W. D genes are given only for firm matches.

>TRBJ1-5|.|TRBV11-2
CASSLDPGRNQPQHF
TGTGCCAGCAGCTTAGATCCAGGGAGGAATCAGCCCCAGCATTTT
>TRBJ1-1|.|TRBV11-2
CASSLGQQAGAFF
TGTGCCAGCAGCTTAGGTCAACAGGCTGGGGCTTTCTTT
>TRBJ1-2|.|TRBV28
CASSLSVYGYTF
TGTGCCAGCAGTTTATCAGTCTATGGCTACACCTTC
>TRBJ2-7|.|TRBV9
CASSNGGAASYEQYF
TGTGCCAGCAGCAACGGGGGCGCCGCCTCCTACGAGCAGTACTTC
>TRBJ1-5|.|TRBV6-6
CASRPTGSFDQPQHF
TGTGCCAGCAGACCCACAGGTAGTTTTGATCAGCCCCAGCATTTT
>TRBJ2-4|TRBD1|TRBV5-1
CASSLGQGAKNIQYF
TGCGCCAGCAGCTTGGGACAGGGGGCCAAAAACATTCAGTACTTC
>TRBJ2-5|.|TRBV4-1
CASSRTGLASEYQETQYF
TGCGCCAGCAGCCGGACCGGGCTAGCGTCCGAGTACCAAGAGACCCAGTACTTC
>TRBJ2-1|.|TRBV10-1
CASSDGSSYNEQFF
TGCGCCAGCAGTGATGGGAGCTCCTACAATGAGCAGTTCTTC
>TRBJ2-7|.|TRBV28
CASSRPSTTPYEQYF
TGTGCCAGCAGTCGCCCCAGCACAACCCCCTACGAGCAGTACTTC
>TRBJ1-5|TRBD1|TRBV14
CASSQDRQGGDQPQHF
TGTGCCAGCAGCCAAGATAGACAGGGAGGTGATCAGCCCCAGCATTTT
>TRBJ2-7|TRBD1|TRBV11-2
CASSLLGQSSYEQYF
TGTGCCAGCAGCTTATTGGGACAGAGCTCCTACGAGCAGTACTTC
>TRBJ1-4|TRBD1|TRBV5-4
CASSAMNRGEKLFF
TGTGCCAGCAGCGCAATGAACAGGGGTGAAAAACTGTTTTTT
>TRBJ2-7|TRBD1|TRBV18
CASSEGQAYEQYF
TGTGCCAGCTCAGAGGGACAGGCCTACGAGCAGTACTTC
>TRBJ2-1|.|TRBV28
CASSPPGQASYNEQFF
TGTGCCAGCAGTCCCCCGGGACAAGCCTCCTACAATGAGCAGTTCTTC
>TRBJ2-2|TRBD2|TRBV28
CASSLTGTSGAGELFF
TGTGCCAGCAGTTTAACCGGGACTAGCGGCGCCGGGGAGCTGTTTTTT
>TRBJ1-1|.|TRBV5-6
CASRQGQKNTEAFF
TGTGCCAGCAGACAAGGACAGAAGAACACTGAAGCTTTCTTT